This is a list of T cell receptor beta chains from one sample in a study of blood T cell repertoires in COVID-19. Only in-frame clones appear in the TCRdb table, and some are missing; sequencing was by immunoSEQ multiplex PCR. The table records about 130,000 clones, 86% of them present only once. Material for sequencing was PBMCs or T cells enriched from blood (not recorded which). The receptors derive from a woman between 50 and 59 years old who had recovered from COVID-19. The CDR3 runs from the conserved cysteine through the conserved F or W. D genes are given only for firm matches. Expanded clones are given a class, and other clones once, few, many or no size at all.

NA,NA,TRBJ2-2,TRBV4-3,TGCGCCAGCAGCCAAGGGACAGAGACGAACACCGGGGAGCTGTTTTTT,CASSQGTETNTGELFF
NA,NA,TRBJ1-5,TRBV5-1,TGCGCCAGCAGCTTGGAGGGAGGGAGTGCCCAGCATTTT,CASSLEGGSAQHF
NA,TRBD1,TRBJ2-7,TRBV28,TGTGCCAGCAGTTCTCGGGGACAGGGCTACGAGCAGTACTTC,CASSSRGQGYEQYF
once,TRBD1,TRBJ1-2,TRBV7-9,TGTGCCAGCAGCTTGACAGGGGATGAAGGCTACACCTTC,CASSLTGDEGYTF
NA,TRBD1,TRBJ1-4,TRBV7-9,TGTGCCAGCAGCGACCAAACCCAGACAGGGACTAATGAAAAACTGTTTTTT,CASSDQTQTGTNEKLFF
NA,TRBD2,TRBJ2-1,TRBV4-3,TGCGCCAGCAGCCGCCGGGTGGTAGCGGGGACAACTGAGCAGTTCTTC,CASSRRVVAGTTEQFF
once,NA,TRBJ1-4,TRBV5-1,TGCGCCAGCAGCTTGGACGGGGGTGCTAATGAAAAACTGTTTTTT,CASSLDGGANEKLFF
NA,NA,TRBJ2-5,TRBV7-9,TGTGCCAGCAGCAGGCGGGCGGAGGTAGAGACCCAGTACTTC,CASSRRAEVETQYF
NA,TRBD1,TRBJ1-5,TRBV19,TGTGCCAGTACCCCTGACAGGGGCAATCAGCCCCAGCATTTT,CASTPDRGNQPQHF
NA,TRBD1,TRBJ2-3,TRBV19,TGTGCCAGTAGTAATCCCGGTGACAGGGGCACAGATACGCAGTATTTT,CASSNPGDRGTDTQYF
NA,NA,TRBJ1-5,TRBV28,TGTGCCAGCAGCTCCGGGACAAATAGCAATCAGCCCCAGCATTTT,CASSSGTNSNQPQHF
NA,TRBD1,TRBJ2-7,TRBV10-1,TGCGCCAGCAGTGAGTCGGGACAGGGAAAGGCCTACGAGCAGTACTTC,CASSESGQGKAYEQYF
NA,NA,TRBJ2-7,TRBV11-2,TGTGCCAGCAGCTCCCAGGGTTATAGCCCTTGGGAGCAGTACTTC,CASSSQGYSPWEQYF
few,NA,TRBJ1-2,TRBV7-2,TGTGCCAGCAATGACAGGCCTAACTATGGCTACACCTTC,CASNDRPNYGYTF
NA,NA,TRBJ1-2,TRBV3-1/TRBV3-2,TGTGCCAGCAGCCAGGCAGGGAATGGCTACACCTTC,CASSQAGNGYTF
NA,NA,TRBJ1-4,TRBV4-1,TGCGCCAGCAGCCAAGGGTGGCAAACTATAACTAATGAAAAACTGTTTTTT,CASSQGWQTITNEKLFF
few,TRBD1,TRBJ1-2,TRBV7-9,TGTGCCAGCAGCTTATACCGGACAGGGACTAACTATGGCTACACCTTC,CASSLYRTGTNYGYTF
once,TRBD1,TRBJ2-5,TRBV5-4,TGTGCCAGCAGCTTGGGCCCAGGGGGCGGAGAGACCCAGTACTTC,CASSLGPGGGETQYF
NA,NA,TRBJ1-1,TRBV19,TGTGCCAGTAGTATAGCTGGGACCCGGGGGACTGAAGCTTTCTTT,CASSIAGTRGTEAFF
NA,TRBD1,TRBJ2-5,TRBV2,TGTGCCAGCAGAGGGACAGGGTTCCAAGAGACCCAGTACTTC,CASRGTGFQETQYF
NA,TRBD1,TRBJ2-7,TRBV6-5,TGTGCCAGCAGTTACACGGGACAGGGGGCGTCCGAGCAGTACTTC,CASSYTGQGASEQYF
NA,NA,TRBJ1-5,TRBV4-1,TGCGCCAGCAGCCGGGACATAGATCAGCCCCAGCATTTT,CASSRDIDQPQHF
NA,TRBD1,TRBJ1-2,TRBV30,TGTGCCTGGAGTCCTGACAGGGGAAACTATGGCTACACCTTC,CAWSPDRGNYGYTF